This entry lists 31 T cell receptor beta chains sequenced from one sample in a study of glioma-infiltrating T cells. The iRepertoire nested amplicon-rescue multiplex PCR amplified TCR alpha and beta CDR3s from RNA. One entry per CDR3 protein, called by TCRdb with MiXCR from the multiplex PCR reads. The table shows about 380,000 distinct CDR3 sequences, with more than 35% occurring only once. Sequenced: glioma tissue, nonneoplastic brain tissue, or PBMCs (not recorded which). The receptors stem from a human donor with low-grade glioma or glioblastoma, undergoing nonglioma brain surgery, or in good health (not recorded which).

With regard to this clonotype: It may be a read error: a sequence one base away is much more abundant. The chain links TRBV4-3 to TRBJ2-7; D is possibly TRBD2 (5 bases). Germline values: CDR1 LGHNA, CDR2 YSLEER. Between the trimmed V and J ends, which lost 4 bases and 5 bases, there was a span of 15 bases. This CDR3 contains 14 residues. The CDR3 is CASSLDLFAHEQYF. In nucleotides, the CDR3 is TGCGCCAGCAGCCTGGACTTATTCGCCCACGAGCAGTACTTC.

This clonotype was recorded many times. This chain links TRBV27 with TRBJ1-4; D possibly corresponds to TRBD1 (5 bases). Trimming removed 3 bases from V and 2 bases from J, with 13 bases in between. This CDR3 has 16 amino acids. Germline V CDR1 and CDR2: MNHEY, SMNVEV (reference sequence). The DNA for the CDR3 is TGTGCCAGCAGTTTGGGCCAGGGTAGGACTAATGAAAAACTGTTTTTT. Its translation is CASSLGQGRTNEKLFF.

In this sample, this clonotype turned up a few times. The V gene is TRBV27, the J gene TRBJ1-1; 12 bases map to TRBD1. CDR1 MNHEY and CDR2 SMNVEV come from the germline V gene (reference sequence). V trimming: 5 bases; J trimming: 1 base; junction bases outside the gene matches: 8. The CDR3 sequence is 17 residues long. CDR3: CASSPSGTGGPNTEAFF. The CDR3 coding sequence is TGTGCCAGCAGTCCATCGGGGACAGGGGGCCCGAACACTGAAGCTTTCTTT.

The chain employs TRBV4-2 and TRBJ2-7, with D unresolved. Germline CDR1 reads LGHNA; CDR2 reads YNFKEQ. Trimming removed 0 bases from V and 1 base from J, with 10 bases in between. The CDR3 has 15 residues. The CDR3 sequence: CASSQERDPSYEQYF. In nucleotides, the CDR3 is TGTGCCAGCAGCCAAGAAAGAGACCCTTCCTACGAGCAGTACTTC.

A note on this clonotype: This could be a read error, since a much larger clone is one nucleotide away. This rearrangement joins TRBV6-1 to TRBJ2-1; 7 positions agree with TRBD2. In germline, CDR1 is MNHNS, CDR2 SASEGT. The length of the CDR3 is 16 residues. J was trimmed by 7 bases and V by 5 bases; bases with no gene match: 14. CDR3 amino acids: CASSKETGGRANEQFF. CDR3 coding DNA: TGTGCCAGCAGTAAGGAAACAGGCGGGAGAGCAAATGAGCAGTTCTTC.

This chain joins TRBV4-1 and TRBJ1-2; 8 bases fit TRBD1. Germline assignment: CDR1 MGHRA and CDR2 YSYEKL. CDR3 size: 16 residues. V shed 7 bases and J 0 bases; nucleotides not matched to a gene: 10. CDR3: CASTRTGTPANYGYTF. DNA of the CDR3: TGCGCCAGCACTAGGACAGGGACACCCGCTAACTATGGCTACACCTTC.

This clonotype was detected ten times or more. The V and J genes are TRBV15 and TRBJ2-1; D remains unclear. This CDR3 contains 14 residues. Germline V lookup: CDR1 LNHNV, CDR2 YYDKDF (reference sequence). The V gene lost 2 bases and the J gene lost 3 bases, with 8 bases spanning the gap. As DNA, the CDR3 is TGTGCCACCAGCAGACCGAAGGGCTACAATGAGCAGTTCTTC. This gives the protein CATSRPKGYNEQFF.

Turning to this clonotype: A much larger clone differs by one base, so this may be a read error. CDR3 protein: CASGKREIFSGYTF. In DNA form, the CDR3 reads TGTGCCAGCGGAAAGAGGGAAATATTCTCTGGCTACACCTTC. The chain joins TRBV27 to TRBJ1-2, with no clear D. This CDR3 has 14 residues. Germline lookup yields CDR1 MNHEY and CDR2 SMNVEV (reference sequence). With 8 bases removed from V and 7 bases from J, the gap between germline ends came to 20 bases.

This clonotype was counted at least ten times. This chain connects TRBV6-2 or TRBV6-3 to TRBJ1-1, with D unresolved. Germline assignment: CDR1 MNHEY and CDR2 SVGEGT. This CDR3 contains 14 residues. V was shortened by 5 bases and J by 1 base, with 11 bases between the two germline ends. The CDR3: CASSTRTRNTEAFF. The CDR3 DNA is TGTGCCAGCAGTACCAGGACTAGGAACACTGAAGCTTTCTTT.

This clonotype was observed a few times. The gene calls are TRBV27 and TRBJ2-3; no clear D. This CDR3 region has 13 residues. Germline V gene data show CDR1 as MNHEY and CDR2 as SMNVEV (reference sequence). V lost 1 base to trimming and J lost 4 bases, with 6 bases between them. The CDR3: CASSLYGSDTQYF. CDR3 bases: TGTGCCAGCAGTTTATATGGATCAGATACGCAGTATTTT.

Comments on this clonotype: With a much larger clone just one base away, this may be a read error. The CDR3 coding sequence is TGCAGTGCTTCCCGGGGGGAGCGGAACTACAATGAGCAGTACTTC. Translation gives CSASRGERNYNEQYF. The chain is built from TRBV20-1 and TRBJ2-7, with 7 bases lining up with TRBD2. In germline, CDR1 is DFQATT, CDR2 SNEGSKA (reference sequence). This CDR3 has 15 residues. Germline trimming cut 5 bases from V and 7 bases from J; bases unmatched to any gene: 17.

This sequence joins TRBV4-2 and TRBJ1-1, with D perhaps matching TRBD1 (5 bases). The CDR3 consists of 13 residues. V was shortened by 7 bases and J by 2 bases, with 11 bases between the two germline ends. In germline, CDR1 is LGHNA, CDR2 YNFKEQ. In DNA form, the CDR3 reads TGTGCCAGCAATGGGGCGGGTAACACTGAAGCTTTCTTT. It yields the protein CASNGAGNTEAFF.

With regard to this clonotype: A much larger clone lies one base from this, so it may be a read error. The V gene is TRBV20-1, the J gene TRBJ2-7, with 7 bases matching TRBD1. Germline V gene sequence: CDR1 DFQATT, CDR2 SNEGSKA (reference sequence). The CDR3 consists of 16 residues. The junction had 22 bases not matched to a gene; V was cut back by 7 bases and J by 7 bases. As DNA, the CDR3 is TGCAGTGGCTCCGGGACAGAGGACGTCCCCTACAATGAGCAGTACTTC. Its translation is CSGSGTEDVPYNEQYF.

With respect to this clonotype: A single base separates this from a much larger clone, so it may be a read error. The gene calls are TRBV28 and TRBJ2-3; D tentatively reads TRBD1 or TRBD2 (6 bases each). V lost 5 bases and J lost 0, with 12 bases in between. The germline CDR1 and CDR2 sequences are MDHEN and SYDVKM. The CDR3 is made up of 15 amino acids. Here the CDR3 DNA reads TGTGCCAGCAGTCCCGCGGGGACAAGCACAGATACGCAGTATTTT. Its translation is CASSPAGTSTDTQYF.

Regarding this clonotype: The junction does not match germline at one end; this may be a read error. The chain couples TRBV7-8 to TRBJ2-1, with a weak D call TRBD2 (5 bases). The CDR3 covers 14 residues. Germline loops: CDR1 SGHVS, CDR2 FQNEAQ. Written as DNA, the CDR3 is TGTGCCAACAGCTTAAGCGGATCCTACAATGAGCAGTTCTTC. Translating gives CANSLSGSYNEQFF.

This clonotype was seen many times. Written as DNA, the CDR3 is TGTGCCAGCAGTTACGAGAACTCCTACGAGCAGTACTTC. This codes for CASSYENSYEQYF. The chain has TRBV6-2 or TRBV6-3 and TRBJ2-7, with unresolved D. The CDR3 runs 13 residues. V lost 2 bases to trimming and J lost 0 bases, with 5 bases between them. Germline values: CDR1 MNHEY, CDR2 SVGEGT.

The genes are TRBV7-8 and TRBJ2-1; 7 nucleotides agree with TRBD2. Trimming took 5 bases from V and 5 from J; bases not matched to a gene: 9. Germline V gene sequence: CDR1 SGHVS, CDR2 FQNEAQ. The CDR3 runs 15 residues. CDR3 sequence: CASSLSGTYHNEQFF. In DNA, the CDR3 is TGTGCCAGCAGCCTCAGCGGGACTTACCACAATGAGCAGTTCTTC. The full variable domain, with the rest looked up from reference TRBV7-8 and TRBJ2-1, is GAGVSQSPRYKVAKRGQDVALRCDPISGHVSLFWYQQALGQGPEFLTYFQNEAQLDKSGLPSDRFFAERPEGSVSTLKIQRTQQEDSAVYLCASSLSGTYHNEQFFGPGTRLTVL.

Only one count was recorded for this clonotype. Given a much more abundant clone one base away, this may be a read error. The CDR3 carries no conserved terminal phenylalanine or tryptophan, so it likely arises from a read error. The chain has TRBV20-1 and TRBJ2-1; D gene unclear. This CDR3 has 12 residues. Germline values: CDR1 DFQATT, CDR2 SNEGSKA (reference sequence). V was clipped by 4 bases and J by 2 bases, with 6 bases between them. CDR3: CSATEPYNEQFL. The CDR3 coding sequence is TGCAGTGCTACCGAACCCTACAATGAGCAGTTCCTC.

This clonotype occurred many times. The CDR3 sequence is CSARNINYGYTF. DNA for the CDR3: TGCAGTGCTAGAAACATTAACTATGGCTACACCTTC. V and J are TRBV20-1 and TRBJ1-2, with D hard to call. V lost 2 bases to trimming and J lost 1 base, with 5 bases between them. The CDR3 loop spans 12 amino acids. Germline lookup yields CDR1 DFQATT and CDR2 SNEGSKA (reference sequence).

This sequence joins TRBV7-9 and TRBJ1-5, with D maybe TRBD1 (6 bases). Germline-derived CDR1 and CDR2 are SEHNR and FQNEAQ (reference sequence). The length of the CDR3 is 15 residues. V shed 5 bases and J shed 7 bases, with 18 bases lying between them. The CDR3 protein is CASSPRGGGPQPQHF. CDR3 sequence (DNA): TGTGCCAGCAGCCCTCGGGGAGGGGGACCCCAGCCCCAGCATTTT.

With regard to this clonotype: An end of the junction does not agree with germline; a read error may underlie this. V gene TRBV4-1 combines with J gene TRBJ2-1, with D possibly being TRBD2 (5 bases). Germline V lookup: CDR1 MGHRA, CDR2 YSYEKL. This CDR3 comprises 13 residues. The CDR3 sequence is CASSRDWRHEQSF. Here the CDR3 DNA reads TGCGCCAGCAGCCGAGACTGGAGGCATGAGCAGTCCTTC.

This clonotype turned up a few times. This chain uses TRBV7-9 with TRBJ2-1, with D possibly TRBD2 on 5 matching bases. The CDR3 is made up of 15 amino acids. Germline V CDR1 and CDR2: SEHNR, FQNEAQ (reference sequence). V lost 5 bases and J lost 6, with 17 bases in between. The CDR3 coding sequence is TGTGCCAGCAGCCCCCGGAGCGGCCTTATCAATGAGCAGTTCTTC. Residues: CASSPRSGLINEQFF.

This sequence joins TRBV4-1 and TRBJ2-7, with TRBD2 matching 12 bases. The CDR3 covers 19 residues. The V segment lost 0 bases and the J segment 2 bases; nucleotides outside the gene matches: 11. Germline-derived CDR1 and CDR2 are MGHRA and YSYEKL. The CDR3 nucleotides are TGCGCCAGCAGCCAAGAGCATCCTAGCGGGAGGGCCGGCACCTACGAGCAGTACTTC. Its translation: CASSQEHPSGRAGTYEQYF.

V usage is TRBV5-1 and J usage is TRBJ2-5; no reliable D call. This CDR3 contains 13 residues. Germline V lookup: CDR1 SGHRS, CDR2 YFSETQ. The V and J ends lost 1 base and 2 bases respectively, with 6 bases between them. CDR3 coding DNA: TGCGCCAGCAGCTTGAACAGACAAGAGACCCAGTACTTC. Protein product: CASSLNRQETQYF.

The chain recombines TRBV12-3 or TRBV12-4 with TRBJ1-5; D is unclear. The CDR3 covers 13 residues. V was cut by 6 bases and J by 6 bases, with 12 bases left in between. For the CDR3, the DNA is TGTGCCAGCAGGGCACAGACCAGTCAGCCCCAGCATTTT. Translated, it gives CASRAQTSQPQHF.

With regard to this clonotype: A much larger clone differs by one base, so this may be a read error. The chain is built from TRBV18 and TRBJ1-2; 10 bases match TRBD1. The CDR3 is 14 residues long. With 2 bases clipped from V and 9 bases from J, the junction kept 6 bases outside the gene matches. CDR1 is KGHSH and CDR2 is LQKENI in the germline V gene. The CDR3, as DNA: TGTGCCAGCTCACCAGGAGGGACAGGGGCTTGCTACACCTTC. This gives the protein CASSPGGTGACYTF. Full variable domain (remainder filled in from reference TRBV18 and TRBJ1-2): NAGVMQNPRHLVRRRGQEARLRCSPMKGHSHVYWYRQLPEEGLKFMVYLQKENIIDESGMPKERFSAEFPKEGPSILRIQQVVRGDSAAYFCASSPGGTGACYTFGSGTRLTVV.

As concerns this clonotype: A much bigger clone sits one base away, suggesting this may be a read error. This chain joins TRBV27 and TRBJ1-5; D is unclear. V was shortened by 0 bases and J by 3 bases, with 15 bases between the two germline ends. This CDR3 region has 17 residues. Per germline, CDR1 MNHEY and CDR2 SMNVEV (reference sequence). This CDR3 is CASSLSLARDTNQPQHF. The CDR3 DNA reads TGTGCCAGCAGTTTATCGTTGGCGCGGGATACCAATCAGCCCCAGCATTTT.

J is TRBJ2-1 and V is TRBV24-1; 8 positions agree with TRBD2. Germline V gene sequence: CDR1 KGHDR, CDR2 SFDVKD. The CDR3 runs 20 residues. V trimming: 2 bases; J trimming: 4 bases; junction bases outside the gene matches: 18. The CDR3 coding sequence is TGTGCCACCAGTGATTACACCGGGACTAGAGGGAGGGCGGGATACAATGAGCAGTTCTTC. The encoded protein is CATSDYTGTRGRAGYNEQFF.

The V call is TRBV4-1, the J call TRBJ2-7, with no clear D. The V end was cut by 4 bases, the J end by 2 bases, with 18 bases between. CDR3 size: 16 residues. The germline CDR1 and CDR2 sequences are MGHRA and YSYEKL. The CDR3 coding sequence is TGCGCCAGCAGCCTCAATTGGGCTGAACCCACCTACGAGCAGTACTTC. Encoded protein: CASSLNWAEPTYEQYF.

With regard to this clonotype: This may stem from a read error, because a much larger clone lies one nucleotide away. The chain couples TRBV28 to TRBJ2-1, with D maybe TRBD1 (6 bases). Germline loops: CDR1 MDHEN, CDR2 SYDVKM. The CDR3 runs to 15 residues. The V end lost 5 bases, the J end lost 13 bases, and 24 bases lay between the germline ends. The CDR3 reads CASSAHPQGPKTQFF. Written as DNA, the CDR3 is TGTGCCAGCAGTGCCCATCCACAGGGACCCAAGACCCAGTTCTTC.

The chain is built from TRBV6-2 or TRBV6-3 and TRBJ1-1; 8 nucleotides match TRBD1. Germline CDR1 is MNHEY and CDR2 is SVGEGT. With 6 bases clipped from V and 4 bases from J, the junction kept 7 bases outside the gene matches. The CDR3 loop spans 14 amino acids. The CDR3 loop reads CASRQTGEGTEAFF. The CDR3 DNA is TGTGCCAGCAGACAGACAGGGGAAGGCACTGAAGCTTTCTTT.